The 27 T cell receptor beta chains below were found in one sample sequenced in a study of blood T cell repertoires in COVID-19. Measured with immunoSEQ multiplex PCR; TCRdb has only the in-frame clones, and not every one. The sample has 110,000 or so clones, 81% seen once. Sequenced sample: peripheral blood. These TCRs come from a middle-aged man with acute or convalescent COVID-19.

The rearrangement links TRBV30 to TRBJ1-5; tentative D call: TRBD1 (5 bases). Germline CDR1 reads GTSNPN; CDR2 reads SVGIG (reference sequence). V was shortened by 0 bases and J by 1 base, with 10 bases between the two germline ends. This CDR3 comprises 15 residues. CDR3 sequence: CAWSVRGISNQPQHF. In DNA form, the CDR3 reads TGTGCCTGGAGTGTACGGGGGATCAGCAATCAGCCCCAGCATTTT.

This clone appeared a few times. The chain carries TRBV15 and TRBJ1-2; 8 bases map to TRBD1. CDR1 and CDR2 (germline): LNHNV, YYDKDF (reference sequence). V shed 6 bases and J 7 bases; nucleotides not matched to a gene: 10. The CDR3 has 14 amino acids. DNA for the CDR3: TGTGCCACCAGTCGCCAGGGGGCCCTGAGTGGCTACACCTTC. It specifies CATSRQGALSGYTF.

The chain combines TRBV7-3 with TRBJ2-3, with TRBD2 matching 7 bases. The CDR3 runs to 15 residues. From germline, CDR1 is SGHTA and CDR2 FQGTGA. Losses at the gene ends were 5 bases for V and 0 bases for J; bases not matched to a gene: 5. The CDR3 coding sequence is TGTGCCAGCAGCGAGGCGGGAGCTAGCACAGATACGCAGTATTTT. As protein: CASSEAGASTDTQYF. The whole variable domain, filled in from reference TRBV7-3 and TRBJ2-3, reads GAGVSQTPSNKVTEKGKYVELRCDPISGHTALYWYRQSLGQGPEFLIYFQGTGAADDSGLPNDRFFAVRPEGSVSTLKIQRTERGDSAVYLCASSEAGASTDTQYFGPGTRLTVL.

The rearrangement joins TRBV28 to TRBJ1-2; 7 nucleotides align to TRBD1. Germline CDR1 is MDHEN and CDR2 is SYDVKM. There are 15 residues in the CDR3. The V gene end was trimmed by 6 bases and the J gene end by 7 bases; junction bases not matched to a gene: 14. This CDR3 is CASRVGTDLIPGYTF. The CDR3 DNA sequence: TGTGCCAGCAGGGTTGGGACAGACCTAATCCCTGGCTACACCTTC.

V usage is TRBV7-2 and J usage is TRBJ2-5; 10 positions agree with TRBD2. This CDR3 is built from 16 residues. Germline CDR1 and CDR2: SGHTA and FQGNSA. The V segment lost 1 base and the J segment 2 bases; nucleotides outside the gene matches: 4. This CDR3 is CASSLVPAGGQETQYF. CDR3 in DNA: TGTGCCAGCAGCTTAGTCCCAGCGGGGGGGCAAGAGACCCAGTACTTC.

The count of this clone is one. The chain combines TRBV19 with TRBJ1-5; 8 bases agree with TRBD1. The CDR3 contains 15 residues. With V trimmed by 6 bases and J by 0 bases, 4 bases remained unmatched. Germline V gives CDR1 LNHDA, CDR2 SQIVND (reference sequence). CDR3 residues: CASRGTGYSNQPQHF. In nucleotides, the CDR3 is TGTGCCAGTAGGGGGACAGGCTATAGCAATCAGCCCCAGCATTTT.

This clone was seen only once. The chain employs TRBV27 and TRBJ2-3, with no clear D. The V gene lost 8 bases and the J gene lost 4 bases, with 22 bases spanning the gap. The CDR3 extends over 16 amino acids. Germline V gene data show CDR1 as MNHEY and CDR2 as SMNVEV (reference sequence). DNA of the CDR3: TGTGCCAGCTCCTACCGTGATCACCGAGGCGCAGATACGCAGTATTTT. Amino acid sequence: CASSYRDHRGADTQYF.

The chain combines TRBV6-1 with TRBJ2-3; 7 positions match TRBD2. Germline loops: CDR1 MNHNS, CDR2 SASEGT. This CDR3 is built from 16 residues. Trimming at V came to 2 bases and at J to 6 bases, leaving 11 bases not matched to a gene. The CDR3 bases are TGTGCCAGCAGTGAATTCGCAGGGAGGGTTCGGGATACGCAGTATTTT. This translates into CASSEFAGRVRDTQYF.

The J gene is TRBJ1-6, the V gene TRBV2, with 8 positions matching TRBD1. V dropped 7 bases and J dropped 7; count of bases not matched to a gene: 9. The germline CDR1 and CDR2 sequences are SNHLY and FYNNEI. The length of the CDR3 is 15 residues. The CDR3, as DNA: TGTGCCAGCACATCCGGGACAGGCGTAAATTCACCCCTCCACTTT. This gives the protein CASTSGTGVNSPLHF.

The rearrangement links TRBV12-3 or TRBV12-4 to TRBJ1-5; the match to TRBD1 covers 9 bases. The CDR3 contains 13 residues. V gave up 10 bases and J gave up 3 bases; unmatched junction bases: 4. This chain's CDR3 is CATSQGANQPQHF. CDR3 DNA: TGTGCCACCTCACAGGGGGCCAATCAGCCCCAGCATTTT.

The chain combines TRBV19 with TRBJ1-4, with TRBD1 matching 9 bases. From germline, CDR1 is LNHDA and CDR2 SQIVND (reference sequence). V was pared by 3 bases and J by 5 bases, with 7 bases of the junction left unmatched. The CDR3 contains 16 residues. For the CDR3, the DNA is TGTGCCAGTAGTATCGGGACAGGGAATAAGAATGAAAAACTGTTTTTT. It translates to CASSIGTGNKNEKLFF.

As DNA, the CDR3 is TGTGCCAGCAGACCCACAGGGGCGAACACTGAAGCTTTCTTT. Its translation: CASRPTGANTEAFF. This chain links TRBV6-5 with TRBJ1-1; 7 bases agree with TRBD1. The V segment lost 6 bases and the J segment 1 base; nucleotides outside the gene matches: 5. This CDR3 is 14 amino acids long. Germline values: CDR1 MNHEY, CDR2 SVGAGI.

The chain carries TRBV3-1 (or the pseudogene TRBV3-2) and TRBJ1-2; D is uncertain. CDR1 and CDR2 (germline): LGHDT, YNNKEL (reference sequence). The CDR3 runs to 12 residues. V gave up 2 bases and J gave up 4 bases, with 5 bases separating them. The CDR3 coding sequence is TGTGCCAGCAGCCAAAGCATCTATGGCTACACCTTC. As protein: CASSQSIYGYTF.

This clone came up a few times. The chain recombines TRBV30 with TRBJ1-3; D remains unclear. V lost 3 bases, J lost 8 bases, and 8 bases lay in between. The germline CDR1 and CDR2 sequences are GTSNPN and SVGIG (reference sequence). This CDR3 spans 11 amino acids. The CDR3 DNA sequence: TGTGCCTGGAGAAGAGAGTACACCATATATTTT. This encodes CAWRREYTIYF.

The rearrangement uses TRBV6-2 or TRBV6-3 and TRBJ1-6; 8 positions match TRBD1. CDR3 size: 15 residues. Per the germline V gene, CDR1 is MNHEY and CDR2 is SVGEGT. With V trimmed by 2 bases and J by 5 bases, 2 bases remained unmatched. CDR3 coding DNA: TGTGCCAGCAGTTACGCAGGGGGCCATAATTCACCCCTCCACTTT. This encodes CASSYAGGHNSPLHF.

This chain uses TRBV10-3 with TRBJ1-2, with 11 bases that match TRBD1. Germline CDR1 ENHRY, CDR2 SYGVKD. This CDR3 is 14 amino acids long. The V and J ends lost 10 bases and 3 bases, in that order; junction bases with no gene match: 7. DNA of the CDR3: TGTGCCACTCAGGACAGGGGGCGAGACTATGGCTACACCTTC. Translated: CATQDRGRDYGYTF.

This CDR3 reads CASSEALEQGDNEQFF. CDR3 DNA sequence: TGTGCCAGCAGTGAAGCGCTTGAACAGGGGGACAATGAGCAGTTCTTC. The rearrangement joins TRBV2 to TRBJ2-1, with 8 nucleotides matching TRBD1. Per the germline V gene, CDR1 is SNHLY and CDR2 is FYNNEI. J gave up 5 bases and V 0 bases, and 6 bases lay outside the gene matches. The length of the CDR3 is 16 residues.

This chain joins TRBV28 and TRBJ1-1; a possible D gene is TRBD1 (6 bases). Trimming took 4 bases from V and 1 from J, leaving 13 bases between them. Germline CDR1 reads MDHEN; CDR2 reads SYDVKM. The CDR3 loop spans 15 amino acids. This CDR3 is CASSSAADRNTEAFF. DNA of the CDR3: TGTGCCAGCAGTTCTGCGGCGGACAGGAACACTGAAGCTTTCTTT.

The chain couples TRBV30 to TRBJ1-1, with D perhaps matching TRBD1 (5 bases). The CDR3 loop spans 14 amino acids. Trimming cost V 4 bases and J 5 bases, with 17 bases left between them. Germline loops: CDR1 GTSNPN, CDR2 SVGIG (reference sequence). As DNA, the CDR3 is TGTGCCTGGACCCGGGGGATTCAGGCGACTGAAGCTTTCTTT. It translates to CAWTRGIQATEAFF.

This chain joins TRBV5-4 and TRBJ2-3; 10 bases fit TRBD2. CDR1 and CDR2 from the germline V gene are SGHNT and YYREEE (reference sequence). V lost 5 bases and J lost 2; bases outside the gene matches: 8. The CDR3 covers 16 residues. The CDR3 protein is CASSPAGGRSTDTQYF. The CDR3 DNA reads TGTGCCAGCAGTCCAGCGGGGGGGCGGTCCACAGATACGCAGTATTTT. The variable domain in full, with the rest retrieved from reference TRBV5-4 and TRBJ2-3, is ETGVTQSPTHLIKTRGQQVTLRCSSQSGHNTVSWYQQALGQGPQFIFQYYREEENGRGNFPPRFSGLQFPNYSSELNVNALELDDSALYLCASSPAGGRSTDTQYFGPGTRLTVL.

V and J are TRBV30 and TRBJ2-2, with D maybe TRBD1 (6 bases). The CDR3 contains 15 residues. CDR1 and CDR2 from the germline V gene are GTSNPN and SVGIG (reference sequence). V was pared by 2 bases and J by 0 bases, with 10 bases between. The CDR3 DNA sequence: TGTGCCTGGAGTTCTGGACAGTCGAACACCGGGGAGCTGTTTTTT. Protein sequence: CAWSSGQSNTGELFF.

The chain links TRBV30 to TRBJ1-1; no definite D call. The CDR3 contains 14 residues. V lost 1 base and J 4 bases, leaving 13 bases between the germline ends. From germline, CDR1 is GTSNPN and CDR2 SVGIG (reference sequence). The CDR3 reads CAWSGGSPGTEAFF. CDR3 DNA sequence: TGTGCCTGGAGTGGAGGATCACCGGGCACTGAAGCTTTCTTT.

This clone was found a few times. This sequence joins TRBV2 and TRBJ1-2, with D possibly being TRBD1 (6 bases). The CDR3 has 13 amino acids. V was pared by 7 bases and J by 0 bases, with 9 bases between. The germline CDR1 and CDR2 sequences are SNHLY and FYNNEI. CDR3 nucleotide sequence: TGTGCCAGCACGGACAGCTCTAACTATGGCTACACCTTC. Its translation: CASTDSSNYGYTF.

The chain has TRBV5-6 and TRBJ2-7; D uncertain. This CDR3 contains 15 residues. The germline V gene encodes CDR1 SGHDT and CDR2 YYEEEE. V shed 1 base and J shed 2 bases, with 13 bases lying between them. CDR3 sequence: CASSLIGSETYEQYF. The DNA of the CDR3 is TGTGCCAGCAGCTTGATTGGCTCGGAGACCTACGAGCAGTACTTC.

This clone was seen only a few times. The rearrangement links TRBV19 to TRBJ2-7, with 8 bases aligning to TRBD2. The ends lost 5 bases at V and 4 bases at J; junction bases unmatched: 4. CDR1 and CDR2 from the germline V gene are LNHDA and SQIVND (reference sequence). The CDR3 totals 13 residues. DNA of the CDR3: TGTGCCAGTAGTCCCGGGGGGGGATACGAGCAGTACGTC. It yields the protein CASSPGGGYEQYV.

V is TRBV3-1 (or the pseudogene TRBV3-2) and J is TRBJ1-3, with D maybe TRBD1 (6 bases). CDR1 is LGHDT, CDR2 YNNKEL, per germline (reference sequence). The CDR3 is 14 residues long. V gave up 3 bases and J gave up 3 bases, with 9 bases separating them. CDR3 sequence (DNA): TGTGCCAGCAGCCAGGGGGCGGTTGGAAACACCATATATTTT. It specifies CASSQGAVGNTIYF.

This clone was picked up a small number of times. J is TRBJ1-6 and V is TRBV9, with TRBD1 matching 10 bases. Trimming at V came to 6 bases and at J to 13 bases, leaving 7 bases not matched to a gene. Germline values: CDR1 SGDLS, CDR2 YYNGEE. This CDR3 spans 13 amino acids. CDR3 nucleotide sequence: TGTGCCAGCAACAGGGACAGGGGTGCGCCCCTCCACTTT. Translated, it gives CASNRDRGAPLHF.